This T cell receptor beta chain is from a study of cytotoxic CD8 clonotypes in ibrutinib-treated CLL. With sequencing, the targeted depth ranged from 1 in 200,000 to 1 in 1 million T cells. Data came from immunoSEQ multiplex PCR; TCRdb stores just in-frame clones and leaves some out. This table holds about 140,000 clones, roughly 80% found once. Frozen-stored PBMCs produced approximately 2 micrograms of genomic DNA for TCR beta libraries. The source was PBMCs, collected after 12 months of ibrutinib treatment. The TCR sequence derives from a human donor with chronic lymphocytic leukemia.

CDR3 in amino acids: CASSLSGQGWDYGYTF. For the CDR3, the DNA is TGCGCCAGCAGCTTGAGCGGACAGGGATGGGACTATGGCTACACCTTC. The chain links TRBV5-1 to TRBJ1-2; the match to TRBD1 covers 8 bases. The CDR3 totals 16 residues. Germline V CDR1 and CDR2: SGHRS, YFSETQ. V gave up 1 base and J gave up 3 bases; unmatched junction bases: 8. The variable domain in full, completed from reference TRBV5-1 and TRBJ1-2, reads KAGVTQTPRYLIKTRGQQVTLSCSPISGHRSVSWYQQTPGQGLQFLFEYFSETQRNKGNFPGRFSGRQFSNSRSEMNVSTLELGDSALYLCASSLSGQGWDYGYTFGSGTRLTVV.